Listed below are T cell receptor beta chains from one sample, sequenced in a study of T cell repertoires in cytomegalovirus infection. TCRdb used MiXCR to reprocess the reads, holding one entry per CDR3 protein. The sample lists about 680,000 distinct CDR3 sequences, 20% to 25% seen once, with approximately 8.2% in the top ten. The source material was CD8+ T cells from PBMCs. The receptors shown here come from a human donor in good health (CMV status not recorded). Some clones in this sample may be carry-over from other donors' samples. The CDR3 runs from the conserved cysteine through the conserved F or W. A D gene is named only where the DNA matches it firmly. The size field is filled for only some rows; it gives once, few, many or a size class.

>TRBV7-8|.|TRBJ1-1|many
TGTGCCAGCAGCCAGACTCCCAACACTGAAGCTTTCTTT
CASSQTPNTEAFF
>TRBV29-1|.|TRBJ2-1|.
TGCAGCGTTCCAGGGTACAATGAGCAGTTCTTC
CSVPGYNEQFF
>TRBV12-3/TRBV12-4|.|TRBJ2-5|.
TGTGCCAGCAGGGTCTCTCCAGAGACCCAGTACTTC
CASRVSPETQYF
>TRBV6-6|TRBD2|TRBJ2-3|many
TGTGCCACCTCTCTAGCGGGGACATCAGATACGCAGTATTTT
CATSLAGTSDTQYF
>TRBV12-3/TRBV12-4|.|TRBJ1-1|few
TGTGCCAGCAGTTTATTCCAGGGATTGGGCACTGAAGCTTTCTTT
CASSLFQGLGTEAFF
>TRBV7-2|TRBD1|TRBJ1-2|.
TGTGCCAGCAGCTTACGGACAGGGGGCGATAGGATCTATGGCTACACCTTC
CASSLRTGGDRIYGYTF
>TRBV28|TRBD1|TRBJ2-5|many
TGTGCCAGCAGTTTTAGACAGGGTAGCCAAGAGACCCAGTACTTC
CASSFRQGSQETQYF
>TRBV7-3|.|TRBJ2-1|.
TGTGCCAGCAGCTCGGCGGGATCTAACTACAATGAGCAGTTCTTC
CASSSAGSNYNEQFF
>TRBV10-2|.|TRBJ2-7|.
TGCGCCAGCAGTGAGTGGAGCAAAAAACCCTACGAGCAGTACTTC
CASSEWSKKPYEQYF
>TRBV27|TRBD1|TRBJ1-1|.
TGTGCCAGCAGTCCATTTCGGACAGGGGAATTTTTTAACACTGAAGCTTTCTTT
CASSPFRTGEFFNTEAFF
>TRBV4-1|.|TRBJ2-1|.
TGCGCCAGCAGCCAAGACGGGGGCGCATCCCCCTTCTACAATGAGCAGTTCTTC
CASSQDGGASPFYNEQFF
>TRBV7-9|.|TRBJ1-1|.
TGTGCCAGCAGCCCCCCGAGGGAACAGATGAACACTGAAGCTTTCTTT
CASSPPREQMNTEAFF
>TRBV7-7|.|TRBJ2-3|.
TGTGCTAGCAGTGCCGGACGTACCACAGATACGCAGTATTTT
CASSAGRTTDTQYF
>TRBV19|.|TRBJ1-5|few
TGTGCCAGTAGTATAGGGTACGGACGTCAGCCCCAGCATTTT
CASSIGYGRQPQHF
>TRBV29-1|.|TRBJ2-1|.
TGCAGCGTTGAAGATTTAAGAGGACAGACGATCTACAATGAGCAGTTCTTC
CSVEDLRGQTIYNEQFF
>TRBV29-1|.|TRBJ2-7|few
TGCAGCGTTCTAGGGGGCGGGGTCTCCTACGAGCAGTACTTC
CSVLGGGVSYEQYF
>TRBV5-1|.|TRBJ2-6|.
TGCGCCAGCAGCTCCTGGGTTCTAGAAGCGTCTGGGACCAACGTCCTGACTTTC
CASSSWVLEASGTNVLTF
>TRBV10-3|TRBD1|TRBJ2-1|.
TGTGCCATCAAGTACGGGACAGGGCGAATCAATGAGCAGTTCTTC
CAIKYGTGRINEQFF
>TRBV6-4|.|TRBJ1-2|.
TGTGCCAGCAGTGATCGGAATTATGGCTACACCTTC
CASSDRNYGYTF
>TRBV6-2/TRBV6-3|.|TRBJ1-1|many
TGTGCCAGCAGTTATTCACCGGGGGCAGGCACTGAAGCTTTCTTT
CASSYSPGAGTEAFF
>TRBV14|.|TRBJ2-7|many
TGTGCCAGCAGCCAAGATCTGGCCCACGAGCAGTACTTC
CASSQDLAHEQYF
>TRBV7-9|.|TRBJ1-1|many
TGTGCCAGCAGACATCCGGGGGGCACTGAAGCTTTCTTT
CASRHPGGTEAFF
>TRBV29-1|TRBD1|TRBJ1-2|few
TGCAGCGTTTCAGGGGACAGGTCCGATTTTGGCTACACCTTC
CSVSGDRSDFGYTF
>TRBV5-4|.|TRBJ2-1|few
TGTGCCAGCAGCTTATATCAGAATGAGCAGTTCTTC
CASSLYQNEQFF
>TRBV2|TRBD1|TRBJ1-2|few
TGTGCCAGCAGGACAGGGGATGGCTACACCTTC
CASRTGDGYTF
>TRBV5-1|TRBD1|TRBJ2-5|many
TGCGCCAGCAGCCCCGGGACAGGGGGGCGAGAGACCCAGTACTTC
CASSPGTGGRETQYF
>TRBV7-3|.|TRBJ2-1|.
TGTGCCAGCAGCTCGACACTAGTCAATGAGCAGTTCTTC
CASSSTLVNEQFF
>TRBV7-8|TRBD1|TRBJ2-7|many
TGTGCCAGCAGCCCCCGCCCCCCCGGGACAGGGGACGAGCAGTACTTC
CASSPRPPGTGDEQYF
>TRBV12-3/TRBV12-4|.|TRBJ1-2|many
TGTGCCAGCAGTTTAGGGGGGGGTATTGGCTACACCTTC
CASSLGGGIGYTF
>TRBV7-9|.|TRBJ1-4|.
TGTGCCAGCAGCTTAGACCAGGTTGAGGATGAAAAACTGTTTTTT
CASSLDQVEDEKLFF
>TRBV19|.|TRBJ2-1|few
TGTGCCAGTAGTATAGGAGCTAACTCCTACAATGAGCAGTTCTTC
CASSIGANSYNEQFF
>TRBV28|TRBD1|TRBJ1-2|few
TGTGCCAGCAGACCGACAGGGCAAGGCTACACCTTC
CASRPTGQGYTF